The present T cell receptor beta chain was sequenced within a study of OX40 agonist ivuxolimab in advanced cancers. Overall study context: With a range of about 23 to 85, age averaged approximately 54 years, and nearly 85% were male.

Germline CDR1 GTSNPN, CDR2 SVGIG (reference sequence). After removal of 4 bases from V and 4 bases from J, the junction contained 4 bases not matched to a gene. This CDR3 has 14 residues. The table lists this clone with a count of one. Sequencing was performed with immunoSEQ multiplex PCR; in TCRdb, only in-frame clones are kept and a portion is missing. The sample lists more than 100,000 clones, roughly nine tenths occurring once. This chain uses TRBV30 with TRBJ2-2, with 9 nucleotides matching TRBD2. The sequence was collected from an adult with an advanced solid tumor such as melanoma, head and neck, liver or kidney cancer. This specimen was CD4+ or CD8+ T cells sorted from blood, taken in a trial of the OX40 agonist ivuxolimab. The CDR3 DNA reads TGTGCCTGGACTAGCGGGGTGGTCACCGGGGAGCTGTTTTTT. This sequence encodes CAWTSGVVTGELFF.